The clone carrying this T cell receptor (beta chain) was found a few times. Trimming removed 6 bases from V and 2 bases from J; junction bases left unmatched: 10. The CDR3 length is 16 residues. Germline assignment: CDR1 SGHTA and CDR2 FQGNSA. Synthesis of TCR cDNA relied on 5'RACE template switching, which attached a universal primer site and UMIs. TCRdb re-called the 5' RACE reads through MiXCR, storing one row per CDR3 protein. The sample lists a few hundred thousand distinct CDR3 sequences, 15% to 20% occurring once. The entry originates in a study of T cells after yellow fever vaccination. The TCR comes from a man under 40 who received the YFV17D yellow fever vaccine. The chain couples TRBV7-2 to TRBJ2-5; 9 positions agree with TRBD2. The sample in question was PBMCs, obtained 15 days after the yellow fever booster vaccination. This chain's CDR3 is CASRLAGPGVQETQYF. CDR3 bases: TGTGCCAGCAGACTAGCGGGCCCCGGGGTACAAGAGACCCAGTACTTC.